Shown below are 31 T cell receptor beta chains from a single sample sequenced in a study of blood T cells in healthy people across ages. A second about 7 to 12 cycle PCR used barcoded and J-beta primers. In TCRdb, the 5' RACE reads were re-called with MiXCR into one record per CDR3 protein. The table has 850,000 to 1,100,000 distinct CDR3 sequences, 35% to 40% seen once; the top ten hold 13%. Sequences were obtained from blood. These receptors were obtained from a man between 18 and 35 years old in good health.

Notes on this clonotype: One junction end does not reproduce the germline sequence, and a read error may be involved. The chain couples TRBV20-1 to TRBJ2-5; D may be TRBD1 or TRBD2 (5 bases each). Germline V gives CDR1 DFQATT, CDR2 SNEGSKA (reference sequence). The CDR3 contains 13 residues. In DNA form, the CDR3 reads TGCAGTGCTAGTGGGACGAGTAAAGAGGCCCAGTACTTC. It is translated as CSASGTSKEAQYF.

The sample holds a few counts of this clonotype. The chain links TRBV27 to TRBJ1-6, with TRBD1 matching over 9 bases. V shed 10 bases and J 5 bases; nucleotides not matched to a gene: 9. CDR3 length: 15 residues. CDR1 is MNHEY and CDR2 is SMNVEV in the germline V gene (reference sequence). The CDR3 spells CATADRGRNNSPLHF. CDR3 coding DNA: TGTGCCACCGCGGACAGGGGAAGGAATAATTCACCCCTCCACTTT.

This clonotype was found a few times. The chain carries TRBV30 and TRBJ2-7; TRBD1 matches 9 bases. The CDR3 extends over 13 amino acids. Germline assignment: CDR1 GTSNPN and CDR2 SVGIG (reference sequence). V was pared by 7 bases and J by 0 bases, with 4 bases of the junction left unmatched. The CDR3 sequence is CASGTGSSYEQYF. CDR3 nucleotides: TGTGCCTCCGGGACAGGGAGCTCCTACGAGCAGTACTTC.

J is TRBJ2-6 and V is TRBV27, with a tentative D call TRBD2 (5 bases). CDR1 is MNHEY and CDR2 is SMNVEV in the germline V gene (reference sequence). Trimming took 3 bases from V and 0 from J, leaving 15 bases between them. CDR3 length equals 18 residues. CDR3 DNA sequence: TGTGCCAGCAGTTTGATACCCGAAGCGGCCTCTGGGGCCAACGTCCTGACTTTC. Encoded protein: CASSLIPEAASGANVLTF.

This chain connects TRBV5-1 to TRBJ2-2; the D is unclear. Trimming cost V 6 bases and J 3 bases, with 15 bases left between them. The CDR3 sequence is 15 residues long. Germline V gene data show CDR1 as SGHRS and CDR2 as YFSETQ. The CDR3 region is CASNERASDTGELFF. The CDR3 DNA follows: TGCGCCAGCAACGAACGGGCCTCCGACACCGGGGAGCTGTTTTTT.

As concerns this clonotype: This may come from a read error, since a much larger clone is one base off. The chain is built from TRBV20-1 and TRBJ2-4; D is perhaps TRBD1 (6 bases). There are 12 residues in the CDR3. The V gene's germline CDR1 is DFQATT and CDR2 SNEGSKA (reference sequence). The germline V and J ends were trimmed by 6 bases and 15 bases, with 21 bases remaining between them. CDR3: CSANTGLYERYF. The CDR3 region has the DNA TGCAGTGCCAACACAGGGTTGTACGAGCGGTACTTC.

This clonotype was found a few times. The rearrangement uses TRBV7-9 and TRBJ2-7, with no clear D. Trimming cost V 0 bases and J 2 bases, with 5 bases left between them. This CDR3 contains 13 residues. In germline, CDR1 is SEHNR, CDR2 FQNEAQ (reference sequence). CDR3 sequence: CASSLATAYEQYF. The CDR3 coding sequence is TGTGCCAGCAGCTTAGCAACAGCCTACGAGCAGTACTTC. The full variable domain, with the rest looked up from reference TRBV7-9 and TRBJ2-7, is DTGVSQNPRHKITKRGQNVTFRCDPISEHNRLYWYRQTLGQGPEFLTYFQNEAQLEKSRLLSDRFSAERPKGSFSTLEIQRTEQGDSAMYLCASSLATAYEQYFGPGTRLTVT.

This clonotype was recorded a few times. CDR3: CATSDSFGTGGSYGYTF. The CDR3 nucleotides are TGTGCCACCAGTGATAGCTTCGGGACTGGGGGGAGTTATGGCTACACCTTC. The genes are TRBV24-1 and TRBJ1-2; tentatively, D is TRBD1 (5 bases). Trimming took off 3 bases at V and 5 bases at J, with 21 bases between the two ends. The CDR3 runs 17 residues. The germline V gene encodes CDR1 KGHDR and CDR2 SFDVKD.

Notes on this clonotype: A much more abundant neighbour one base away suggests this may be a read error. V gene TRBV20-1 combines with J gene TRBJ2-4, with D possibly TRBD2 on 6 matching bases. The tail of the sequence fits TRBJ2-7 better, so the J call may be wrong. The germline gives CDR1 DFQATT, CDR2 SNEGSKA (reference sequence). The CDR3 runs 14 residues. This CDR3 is CSARGGGITYEQYF. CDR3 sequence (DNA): TGCAGTGCTAGAGGTGGGGGGATCACCTACGAGCAGTACTTC.

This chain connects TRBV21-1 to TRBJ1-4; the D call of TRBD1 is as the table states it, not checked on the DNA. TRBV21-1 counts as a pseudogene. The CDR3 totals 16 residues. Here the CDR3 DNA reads TGTGCCAGCAGCACCCACAGGGGCGCGATAGGTGAAAAACTGTTTTTT. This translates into CASSTHRGAIGEKLFF.

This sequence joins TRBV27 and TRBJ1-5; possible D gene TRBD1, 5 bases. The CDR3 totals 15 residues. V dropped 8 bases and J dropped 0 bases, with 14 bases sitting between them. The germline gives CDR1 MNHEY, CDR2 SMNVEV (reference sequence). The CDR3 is CASGSGSYSNQPQHF. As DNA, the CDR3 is TGTGCCAGCGGTTCAGGGTCCTATAGCAATCAGCCCCAGCATTTT.

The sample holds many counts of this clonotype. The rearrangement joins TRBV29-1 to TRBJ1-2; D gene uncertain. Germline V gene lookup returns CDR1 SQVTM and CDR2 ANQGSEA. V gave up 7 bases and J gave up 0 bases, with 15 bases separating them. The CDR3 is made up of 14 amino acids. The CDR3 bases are TGCAGCGCCACCAAACCAGACTCTAACTATGGCTACACCTTC. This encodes CSATKPDSNYGYTF.

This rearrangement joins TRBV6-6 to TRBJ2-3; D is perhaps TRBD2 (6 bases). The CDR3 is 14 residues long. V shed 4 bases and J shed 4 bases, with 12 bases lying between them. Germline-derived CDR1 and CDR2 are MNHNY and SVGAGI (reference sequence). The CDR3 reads CASSWREHADTQYF. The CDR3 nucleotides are TGTGCCAGCAGTTGGAGGGAGCATGCAGATACGCAGTATTTT.

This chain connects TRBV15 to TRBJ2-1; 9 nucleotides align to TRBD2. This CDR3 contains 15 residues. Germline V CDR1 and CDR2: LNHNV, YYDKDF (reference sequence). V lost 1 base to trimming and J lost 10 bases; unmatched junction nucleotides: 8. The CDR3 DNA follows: TGTGCCACCAGCAGAGGATCAGCGGGAGGTGAGGAGCAGTTCTTC. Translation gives CATSRGSAGGEEQFF. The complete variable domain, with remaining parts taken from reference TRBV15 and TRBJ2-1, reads DAMVIQNPRYQVTQFGKPVTLSCSQTLNHNVMYWYQQKSSQAPKLLFHYYDKDFNNEADTPDNFQSRRPNTSFCFLDIRSPGLGDTAMYLCATSRGSAGGEEQFFGPGTRLTVL.

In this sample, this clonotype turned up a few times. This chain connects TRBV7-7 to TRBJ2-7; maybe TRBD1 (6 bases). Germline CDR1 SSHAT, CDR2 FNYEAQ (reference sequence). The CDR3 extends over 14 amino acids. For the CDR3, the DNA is TGTGCTAGCTCCTCGGACAGTTCGTCCTACGAGCAGTACTTC. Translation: CASSSDSSSYEQYF.

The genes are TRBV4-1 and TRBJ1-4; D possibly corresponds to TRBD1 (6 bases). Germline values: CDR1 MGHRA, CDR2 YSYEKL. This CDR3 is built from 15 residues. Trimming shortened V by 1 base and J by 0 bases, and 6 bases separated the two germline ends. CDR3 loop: CASSQGGPTNEKLFF. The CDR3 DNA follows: TGCGCCAGCAGCCAAGGGGGGCCAACTAATGAAAAACTGTTTTTT.

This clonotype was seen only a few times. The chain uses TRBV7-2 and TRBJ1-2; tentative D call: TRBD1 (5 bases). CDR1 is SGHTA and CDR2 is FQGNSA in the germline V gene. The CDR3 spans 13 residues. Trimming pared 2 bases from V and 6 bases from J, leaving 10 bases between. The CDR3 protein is CASSLTRAHGYTF. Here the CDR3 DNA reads TGTGCCAGCAGCTTAACCAGGGCCCATGGCTACACCTTC.

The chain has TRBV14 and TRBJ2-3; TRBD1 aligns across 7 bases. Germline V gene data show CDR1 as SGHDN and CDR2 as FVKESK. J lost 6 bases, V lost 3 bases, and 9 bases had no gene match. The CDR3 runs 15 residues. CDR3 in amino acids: CASSHQTGMTDTQYF. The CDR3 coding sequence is TGTGCCAGCAGCCACCAGACAGGGATGACGGATACGCAGTATTTT.

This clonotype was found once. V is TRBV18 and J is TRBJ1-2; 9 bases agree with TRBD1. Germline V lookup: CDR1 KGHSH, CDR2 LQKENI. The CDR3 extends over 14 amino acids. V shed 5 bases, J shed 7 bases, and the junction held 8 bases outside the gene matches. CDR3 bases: TGTGCCAGCTCATCACGGACAGGGGCGCGTGGCTACACCTTC. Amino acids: CASSSRTGARGYTF.

CDR3 sequence reads: CASSLGFLGTSNYGYTF. The CDR3 DNA reads as TGTGCCAGCAGCTTAGGTTTTCTAGGGACATCTAACTATGGCTACACCTTC. The chain combines TRBV7-3 with TRBJ1-2; D might be TRBD1 (6 bases). The CDR3 consists of 17 residues. CDR1 SGHTA and CDR2 FQGTGA come from the germline V gene. V dropped 2 bases and J dropped 0 bases, with 16 bases sitting between them.

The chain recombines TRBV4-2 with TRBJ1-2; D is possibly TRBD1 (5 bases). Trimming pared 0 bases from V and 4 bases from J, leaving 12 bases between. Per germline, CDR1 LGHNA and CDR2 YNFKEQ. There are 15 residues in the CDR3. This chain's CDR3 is CASSQEIRQSYGYTF. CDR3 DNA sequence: TGTGCCAGCAGCCAAGAAATCCGACAGTCCTATGGCTACACCTTC.

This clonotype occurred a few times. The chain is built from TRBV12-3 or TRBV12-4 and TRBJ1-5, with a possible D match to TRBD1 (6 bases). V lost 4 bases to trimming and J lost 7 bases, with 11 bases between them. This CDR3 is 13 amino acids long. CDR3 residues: CASSSGVRQPQHF. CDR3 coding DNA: TGTGCCAGCAGTTCAGGGGTGCGACAGCCCCAGCATTTT.

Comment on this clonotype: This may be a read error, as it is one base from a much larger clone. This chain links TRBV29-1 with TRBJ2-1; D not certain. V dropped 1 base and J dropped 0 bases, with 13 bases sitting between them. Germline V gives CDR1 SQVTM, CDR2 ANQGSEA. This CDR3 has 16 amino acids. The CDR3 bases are TGCAGCGTTGAAGGGTCGGTCGTCGGCTCCTACAATGAGCAGTTCTTC. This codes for CSVEGSVVGSYNEQFF.

CDR3 amino acids: CASRSGRYNEQFF. DNA of the CDR3: TGTGCCAGTAGGAGCGGGAGGTACAATGAGCAGTTCTTC. The chain joins TRBV27 to TRBJ2-1, with TRBD2 matching over 9 bases. The germline V gene encodes CDR1 MNHEY and CDR2 SMNVEV (reference sequence). CDR3 length equals 13 residues. V lost 9 bases to trimming and J lost 4 bases; unmatched junction nucleotides: 4.

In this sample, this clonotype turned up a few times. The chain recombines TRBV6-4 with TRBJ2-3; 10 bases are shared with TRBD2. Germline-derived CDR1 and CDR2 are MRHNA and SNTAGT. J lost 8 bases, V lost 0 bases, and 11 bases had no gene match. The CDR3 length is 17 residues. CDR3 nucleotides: TGTGCCAGCAGTGACTCGAGCAGCGGGGGGGCCATTGGTACGCAGTATTTT. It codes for CASSDSSSGGAIGTQYF.

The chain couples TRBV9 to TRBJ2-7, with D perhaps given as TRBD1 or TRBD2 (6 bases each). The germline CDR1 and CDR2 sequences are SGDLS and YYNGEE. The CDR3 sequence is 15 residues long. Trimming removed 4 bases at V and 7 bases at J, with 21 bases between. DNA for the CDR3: TGTGCCAGCAGCCCGGATCGGGGGCCGGGAAATGAGCAGTACTTC. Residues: CASSPDRGPGNEQYF.

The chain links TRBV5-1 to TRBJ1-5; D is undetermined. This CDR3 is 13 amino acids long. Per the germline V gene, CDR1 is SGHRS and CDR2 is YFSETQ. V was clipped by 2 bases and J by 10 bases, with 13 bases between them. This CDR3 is CASSFSPTEPQHF. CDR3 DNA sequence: TGCGCCAGCAGCTTTTCCCCCACAGAACCCCAGCATTTT. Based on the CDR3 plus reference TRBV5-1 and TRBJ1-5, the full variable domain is KAGVTQTPRYLIKTRGQQVTLSCSPISGHRSVSWYQQTPGQGLQFLFEYFSETQRNKGNFPGRFSGRQFSNSRSEMNVSTLELGDSALYLCASSFSPTEPQHFGDGTRLSIL.

The CDR3: CASSLSPGEGNIQYF. In DNA form, the CDR3 reads TGTGCCAGCAGCTTATCCCCCGGGGAAGGGAACATTCAGTACTTC. V and J are TRBV7-2 and TRBJ2-4, with a weak D call TRBD2 (5 bases). Trimming took off 2 bases at V and 7 bases at J, with 15 bases between the two ends. The germline V gene has CDR1 SGHTA and CDR2 FQGNSA. The length of the CDR3 is 15 residues. Combining the CDR3 with reference TRBV7-2 and TRBJ2-4 gives the whole variable domain GAGVSQSPSNKVTEKGKDVELRCDPISGHTALYWYRQSLGQGLEFLIYFQGNSAPDKSGLPSDRFSAERTGGSVSTLTIQRTQQEDSAVYLCASSLSPGEGNIQYFGAGTRLSVL.

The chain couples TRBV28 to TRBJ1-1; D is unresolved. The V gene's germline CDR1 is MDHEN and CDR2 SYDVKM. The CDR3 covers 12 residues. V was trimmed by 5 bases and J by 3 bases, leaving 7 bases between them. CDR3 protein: CASSTADTEAFF. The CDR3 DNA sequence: TGTGCCAGCAGTACAGCCGACACTGAAGCTTTCTTT.

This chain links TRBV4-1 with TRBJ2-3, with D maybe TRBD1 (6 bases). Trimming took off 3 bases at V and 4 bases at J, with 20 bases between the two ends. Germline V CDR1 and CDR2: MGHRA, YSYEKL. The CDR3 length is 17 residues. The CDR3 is CASSQTAWTAASDTQYF. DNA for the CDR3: TGCGCCAGCAGCCAGACCGCATGGACAGCCGCCTCAGATACGCAGTATTTT.

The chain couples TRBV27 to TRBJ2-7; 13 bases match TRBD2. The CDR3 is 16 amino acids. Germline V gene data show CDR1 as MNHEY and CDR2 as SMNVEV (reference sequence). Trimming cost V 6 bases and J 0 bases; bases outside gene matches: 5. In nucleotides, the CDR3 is TGTGCCAGCAGCCCCCGGACTAGCGGGGGCTCCTACGAGCAGTACTTC. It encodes CASSPRTSGGSYEQYF.